A single T cell receptor (beta chain) is shown here with its context. Treatment defined: oral pan-JAK inhibitor, 5-10 mg twice daily. Germline assignment: CDR1 MGHRA and CDR2 YSYEKL. The CDR3 covers 17 residues. The V end was cut by 4 bases, the J end by 3 bases, with 19 bases between. This sample was taken from a study of CD8+ T cells in alopecia areata. Once RNA had been extracted, it was reverse transcribed into cDNA to act as the sequencing template. Sequencing used immunoSEQ multiplex PCR; TCRdb keeps in-frame clones, though not all of them. The sample lists more than 200,000 clones; approximately 47% were seen once.

This material consisted of CD4+ T cells sorted from blood, taken around week 37, from a patient treated with tofacitinib. This clonotype originated in a human donor with alopecia areata. The V call is TRBV4-1, the J call TRBJ2-1, with D maybe TRBD2 (6 bases). The CDR3 loop reads CASSPEVGGRIYNEQFF. CDR3 DNA: TGCGCCAGCAGCCCCGAGGTTGGGGGGAGAATCTACAATGAGCAGTTCTTC.